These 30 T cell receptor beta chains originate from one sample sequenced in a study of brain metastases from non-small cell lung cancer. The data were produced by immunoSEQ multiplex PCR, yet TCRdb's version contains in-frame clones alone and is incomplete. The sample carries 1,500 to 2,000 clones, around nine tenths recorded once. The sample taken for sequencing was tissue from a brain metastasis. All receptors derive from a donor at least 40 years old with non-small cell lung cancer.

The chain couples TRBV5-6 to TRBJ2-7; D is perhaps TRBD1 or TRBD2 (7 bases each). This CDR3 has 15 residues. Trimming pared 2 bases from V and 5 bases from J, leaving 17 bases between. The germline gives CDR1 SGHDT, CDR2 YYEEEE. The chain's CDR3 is CASSFQGGSRHEQYF. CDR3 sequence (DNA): TGTGCCAGCAGCTTCCAGGGGGGGAGTAGGCACGAGCAGTACTTC.

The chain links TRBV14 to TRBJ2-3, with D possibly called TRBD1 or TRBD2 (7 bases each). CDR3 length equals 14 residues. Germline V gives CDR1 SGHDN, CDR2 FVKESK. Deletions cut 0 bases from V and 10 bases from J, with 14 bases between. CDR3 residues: CASSQDRRGGAQYF. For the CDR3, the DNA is TGTGCCAGCAGCCAAGACCGCAGGGGGGGGGCGCAGTATTTT. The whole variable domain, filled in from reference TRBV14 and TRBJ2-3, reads EAGVTQFPSHSVIEKGQTVTLRCDPISGHDNLYWYRRVMGKEIKFLLHFVKESKQDESGMPNNRFLAERTGGTYSTLKVQPAELEDSGVYFCASSQDRRGGAQYFGPGTRLTVL.

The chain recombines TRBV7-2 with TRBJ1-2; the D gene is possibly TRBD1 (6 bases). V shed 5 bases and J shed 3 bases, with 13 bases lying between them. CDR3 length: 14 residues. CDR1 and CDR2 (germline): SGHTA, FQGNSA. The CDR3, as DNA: TGTGCCAGCAGCCGGGGGGGCGATGACTATGGCTACACCTTC. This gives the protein CASSRGGDDYGYTF.

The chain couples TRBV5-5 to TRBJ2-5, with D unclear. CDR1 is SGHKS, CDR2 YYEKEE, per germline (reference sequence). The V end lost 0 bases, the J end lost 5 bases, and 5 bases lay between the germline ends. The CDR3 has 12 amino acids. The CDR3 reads CASSLVGETQYF. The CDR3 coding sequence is TGTGCCAGCAGCTTGGTAGGGGAGACCCAGTACTTC. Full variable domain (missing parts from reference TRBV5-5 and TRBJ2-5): DAGVTQSPTHLIKTRGQQVTLRCSPISGHKSVSWYQQVLGQGPQFIFQYYEKEERGRGNFPDRFSARQFPNYSSELNVNALLLGDSALYLCASSLVGETQYFGPGTRLLVL.

The CDR3 here is CASSQSAGATSPLHF. In DNA, the CDR3 is TGTGCCAGCAGCCAGTCGGCAGGGGCTACCTCACCCCTCCACTTT. The rearrangement links TRBV7-2 to TRBJ1-6, with a weak D call TRBD1 (6 bases). Between the trimmed V and J ends, which lost 5 bases and 10 bases, there was a span of 18 bases. Per the germline V gene, CDR1 is SGHTA and CDR2 is FQGNSA. The CDR3 sequence is 15 residues long.

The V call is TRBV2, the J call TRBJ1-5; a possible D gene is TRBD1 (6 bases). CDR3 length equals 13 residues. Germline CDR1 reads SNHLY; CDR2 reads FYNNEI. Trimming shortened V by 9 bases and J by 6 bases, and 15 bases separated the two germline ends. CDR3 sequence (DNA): TGTGCCAGTGAGGGGGGGGCCAGTCAGCCCCAGCATTTT. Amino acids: CASEGGASQPQHF.

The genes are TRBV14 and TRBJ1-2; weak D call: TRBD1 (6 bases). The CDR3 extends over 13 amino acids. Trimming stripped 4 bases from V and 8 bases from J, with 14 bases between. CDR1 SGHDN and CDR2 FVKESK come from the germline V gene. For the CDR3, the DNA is TGTGCCAGCAGCCTTGTAGAGGGGGGAGGCTACACCTTC. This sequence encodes CASSLVEGGGYTF.

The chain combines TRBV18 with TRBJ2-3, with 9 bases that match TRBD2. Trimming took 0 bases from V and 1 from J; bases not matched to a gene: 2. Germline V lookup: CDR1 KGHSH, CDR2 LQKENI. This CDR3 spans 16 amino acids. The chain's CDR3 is CASSPPRLAGTDTQYF. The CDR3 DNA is TGTGCCAGCTCACCACCGCGACTAGCGGGCACAGATACGCAGTATTTT.

The CDR3 here is CASSRDRDNTGELFF. In nucleotides, the CDR3 is TGTGCCAGCAGCAGGGACAGGGATAATACCGGGGAGCTGTTTTTT. This chain connects TRBV7-3 to TRBJ2-2, with 9 nucleotides matching TRBD1. V gave up 5 bases and J gave up 5 bases; unmatched junction bases: 6. The CDR3 sequence is 15 residues long. Germline V gene lookup returns CDR1 SGHTA and CDR2 FQGTGA.

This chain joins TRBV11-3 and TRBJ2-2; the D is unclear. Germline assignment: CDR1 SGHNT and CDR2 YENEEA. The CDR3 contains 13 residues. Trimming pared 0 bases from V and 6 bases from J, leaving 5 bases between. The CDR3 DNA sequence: TGTGCCAGCAGCTTAGATCGGGCCGGGGAGCTGTTTTTT. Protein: CASSLDRAGELFF. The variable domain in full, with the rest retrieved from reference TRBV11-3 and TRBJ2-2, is EAGVVQSPRYKIIEKKQPVAFWCNPISGHNTLYWYLQNLGQGPELLIRYENEEAVDDSQLPKDRFSAERLKGVDSTLKIQPAELGDSAVYLCASSLDRAGELFFGEGSRLTVL.

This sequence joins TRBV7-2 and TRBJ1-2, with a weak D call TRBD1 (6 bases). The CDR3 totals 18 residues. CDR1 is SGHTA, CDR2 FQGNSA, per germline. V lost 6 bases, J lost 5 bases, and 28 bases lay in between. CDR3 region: CASRPRGGSILGVYGYTF. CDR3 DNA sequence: TGTGCCAGCAGACCAAGAGGGGGATCAATATTAGGAGTTTATGGCTACACCTTC. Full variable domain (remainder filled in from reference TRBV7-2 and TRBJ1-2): GAGVSQSPSNKVTEKGKDVELRCDPISGHTALYWYRQSLGQGLEFLIYFQGNSAPDKSGLPSDRFSAERTGGSVSTLTIQRTQQEDSAVYLCASRPRGGSILGVYGYTFGSGTRLTVV.

The CDR3 region has the DNA TGCGCCAGCAGCCAAATGGACAGGCGAGATGAAAAACTGTTTTTT. Protein sequence: CASSQMDRRDEKLFF. The rearrangement uses TRBV4-3 and TRBJ1-4; 7 nucleotides line up with TRBD1. The germline V gene encodes CDR1 LGHNA and CDR2 YSLEER. This CDR3 is 15 amino acids long. J lost 6 bases, V lost 2 bases, and 6 bases had no gene match.

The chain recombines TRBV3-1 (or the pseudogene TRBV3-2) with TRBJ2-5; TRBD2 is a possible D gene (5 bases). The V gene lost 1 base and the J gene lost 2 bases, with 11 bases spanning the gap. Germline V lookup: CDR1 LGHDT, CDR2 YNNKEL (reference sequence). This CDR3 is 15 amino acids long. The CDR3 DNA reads TGTGCCAGCAGCCAAGCCCCGGACTGGCAAGAGACCCAGTACTTC. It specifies CASSQAPDWQETQYF.

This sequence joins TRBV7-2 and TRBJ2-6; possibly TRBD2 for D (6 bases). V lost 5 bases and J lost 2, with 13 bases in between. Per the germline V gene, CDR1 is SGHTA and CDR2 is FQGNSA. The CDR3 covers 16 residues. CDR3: CASSISSGAGANVLTF. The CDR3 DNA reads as TGTGCCAGCAGCATATCGTCGGGGGCTGGGGCCAACGTCCTGACTTTC.

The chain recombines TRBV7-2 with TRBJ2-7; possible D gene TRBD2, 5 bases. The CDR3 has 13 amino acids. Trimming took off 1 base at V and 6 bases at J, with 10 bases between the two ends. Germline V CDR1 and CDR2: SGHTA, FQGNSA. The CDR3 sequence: CASSLGGLAEQYF. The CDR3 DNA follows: TGTGCCAGCAGCTTAGGCGGGCTTGCCGAGCAGTACTTC.

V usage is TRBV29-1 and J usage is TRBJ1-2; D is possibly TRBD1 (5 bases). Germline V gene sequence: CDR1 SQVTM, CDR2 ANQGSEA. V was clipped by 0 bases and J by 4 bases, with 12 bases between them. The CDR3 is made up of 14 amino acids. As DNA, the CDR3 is TGCAGCGTTGAAGATCCCGGGGGTTTCTATGGCTACACCTTC. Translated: CSVEDPGGFYGYTF.

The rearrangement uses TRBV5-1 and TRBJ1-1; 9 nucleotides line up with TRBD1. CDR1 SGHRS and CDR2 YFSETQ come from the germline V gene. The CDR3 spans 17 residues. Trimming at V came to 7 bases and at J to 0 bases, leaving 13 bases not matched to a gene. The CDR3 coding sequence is TGCGCCAGCGCTCCGGGACAGGGTGTTGGGGTGAACACTGAAGCTTTCTTT. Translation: CASAPGQGVGVNTEAFF.

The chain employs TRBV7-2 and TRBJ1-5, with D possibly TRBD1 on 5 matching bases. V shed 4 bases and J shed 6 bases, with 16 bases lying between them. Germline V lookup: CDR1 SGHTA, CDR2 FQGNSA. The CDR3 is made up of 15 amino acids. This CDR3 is CASSSGTREGQPQHF. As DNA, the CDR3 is TGTGCCAGCAGCTCCGGGACGCGGGAGGGTCAGCCCCAGCATTTT.

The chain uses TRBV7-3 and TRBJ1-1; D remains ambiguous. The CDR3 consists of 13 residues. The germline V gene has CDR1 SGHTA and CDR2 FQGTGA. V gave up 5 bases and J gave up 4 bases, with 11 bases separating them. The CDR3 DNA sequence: TGTGCCAGCAGCCCGCGGTTCGGCACTGAAGCTTTCTTT. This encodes CASSPRFGTEAFF.

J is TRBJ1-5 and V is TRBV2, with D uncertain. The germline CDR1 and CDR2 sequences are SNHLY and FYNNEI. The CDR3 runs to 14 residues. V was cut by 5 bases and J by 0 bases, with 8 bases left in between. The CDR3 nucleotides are TGTGCCAGCAGTCGGGTGTCTAGCAATCAGCCCCAGCATTTT. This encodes CASSRVSSNQPQHF.

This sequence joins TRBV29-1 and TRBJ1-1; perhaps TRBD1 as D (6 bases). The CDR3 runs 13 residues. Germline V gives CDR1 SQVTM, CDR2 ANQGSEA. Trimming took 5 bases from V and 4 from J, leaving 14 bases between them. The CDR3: CSVRGTRGTEAFF. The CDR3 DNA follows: TGCAGCGTTCGCGGGACACGGGGCACTGAAGCTTTCTTT.

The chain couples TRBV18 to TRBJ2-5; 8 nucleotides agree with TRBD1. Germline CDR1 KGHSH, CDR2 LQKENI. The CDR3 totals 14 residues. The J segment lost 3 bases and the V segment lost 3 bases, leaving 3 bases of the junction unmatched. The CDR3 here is CASSPNRGKETQYF. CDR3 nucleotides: TGTGCCAGCTCACCGAACAGGGGGAAAGAGACCCAGTACTTC.

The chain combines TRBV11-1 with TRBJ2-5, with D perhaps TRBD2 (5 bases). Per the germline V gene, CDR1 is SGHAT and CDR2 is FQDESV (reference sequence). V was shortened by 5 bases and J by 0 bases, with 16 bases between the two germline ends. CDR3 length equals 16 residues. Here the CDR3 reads CASSLRRAAHQETQYF. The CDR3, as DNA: TGTGCCAGCAGCCTCAGGCGGGCAGCCCACCAAGAGACCCAGTACTTC.

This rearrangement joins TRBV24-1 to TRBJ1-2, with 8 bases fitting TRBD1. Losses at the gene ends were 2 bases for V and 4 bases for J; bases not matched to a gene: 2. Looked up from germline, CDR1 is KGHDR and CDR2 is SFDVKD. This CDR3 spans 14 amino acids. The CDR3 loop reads CATSDWQGAYGYTF. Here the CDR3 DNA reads TGTGCCACCAGTGATTGGCAGGGGGCCTATGGCTACACCTTC.

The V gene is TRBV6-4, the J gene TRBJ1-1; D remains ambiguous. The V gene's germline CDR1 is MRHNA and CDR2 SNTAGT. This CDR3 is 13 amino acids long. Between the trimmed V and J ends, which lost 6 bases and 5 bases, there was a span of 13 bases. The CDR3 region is CASREDAITEAFF. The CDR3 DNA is TGTGCCAGCAGGGAAGACGCAATTACTGAAGCTTTCTTT.

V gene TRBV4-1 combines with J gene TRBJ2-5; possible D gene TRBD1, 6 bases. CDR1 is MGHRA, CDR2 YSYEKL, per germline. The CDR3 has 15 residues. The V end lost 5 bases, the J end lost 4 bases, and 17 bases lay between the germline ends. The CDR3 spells CASSKGWGQGETQYF. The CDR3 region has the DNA TGCGCCAGCAGCAAAGGATGGGGGCAGGGAGAGACCCAGTACTTC.

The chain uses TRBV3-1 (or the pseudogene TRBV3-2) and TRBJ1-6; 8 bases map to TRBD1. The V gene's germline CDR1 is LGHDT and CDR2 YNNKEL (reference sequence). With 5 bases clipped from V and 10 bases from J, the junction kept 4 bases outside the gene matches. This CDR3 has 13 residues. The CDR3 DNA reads TGTGCCAGCAGCTTACAGGGGGGATCACCCCTCCACTTT. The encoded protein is CASSLQGGSPLHF.

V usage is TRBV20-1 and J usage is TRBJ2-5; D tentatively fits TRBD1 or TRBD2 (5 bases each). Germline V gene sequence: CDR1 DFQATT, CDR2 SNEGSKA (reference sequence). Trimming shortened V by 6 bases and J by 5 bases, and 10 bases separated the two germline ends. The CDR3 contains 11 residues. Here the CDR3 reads CSAPWGETQYF. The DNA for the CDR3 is TGCAGTGCCCCGTGGGGGGAGACCCAGTACTTC.

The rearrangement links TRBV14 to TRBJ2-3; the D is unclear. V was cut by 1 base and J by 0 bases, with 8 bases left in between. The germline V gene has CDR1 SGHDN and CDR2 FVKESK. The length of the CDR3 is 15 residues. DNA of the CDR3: TGTGCCAGCAGCCAAGTCCAGCCGAGCACAGATACGCAGTATTTT. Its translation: CASSQVQPSTDTQYF.

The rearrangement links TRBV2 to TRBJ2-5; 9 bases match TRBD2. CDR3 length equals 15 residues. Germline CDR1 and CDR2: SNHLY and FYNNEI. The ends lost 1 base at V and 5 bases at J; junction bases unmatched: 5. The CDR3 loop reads CASSEDAGGPETQYF. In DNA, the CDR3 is TGTGCCAGCAGTGAAGATGCGGGGGGGCCGGAGACCCAGTACTTC.